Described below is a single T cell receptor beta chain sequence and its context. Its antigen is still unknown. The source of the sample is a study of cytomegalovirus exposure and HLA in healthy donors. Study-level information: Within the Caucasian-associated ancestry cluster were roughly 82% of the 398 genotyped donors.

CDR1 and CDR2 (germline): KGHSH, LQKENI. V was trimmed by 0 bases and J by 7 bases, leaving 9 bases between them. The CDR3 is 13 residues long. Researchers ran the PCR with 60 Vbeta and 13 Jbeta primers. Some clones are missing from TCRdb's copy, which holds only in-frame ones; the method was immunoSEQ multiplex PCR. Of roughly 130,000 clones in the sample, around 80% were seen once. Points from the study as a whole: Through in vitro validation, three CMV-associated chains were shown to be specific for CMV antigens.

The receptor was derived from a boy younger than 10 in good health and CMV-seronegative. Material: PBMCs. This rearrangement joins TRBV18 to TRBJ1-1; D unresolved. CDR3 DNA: TGTGCCAGCTCACCACCGTTGGAGATTGAAGCTTTCTTT. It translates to CASSPPLEIEAFF.